This TCR beta chain was captured in a study of blood T cells in healthy people across ages. Germline V gene data show CDR1 as MGHRA and CDR2 as YSYEKL. CDR3 length: 16 amino acids. J was trimmed by 2 bases and V by 6 bases; bases with no gene match: 10. A sample-barcoded 5' primer and a J-beta primer mix were used in a second PCR of roughly 7 to 11 cycles. In TCRdb, the 5' RACE reads were re-called with MiXCR into one record per CDR3 protein. Of about 510,000 distinct CDR3 sequences listed, about a quarter are singletons. This clonotype was picked up a small number of times. The sample was also linked to a second study, of T cells of mothers and their children. That source notes: Over 9.5 million reads per mother and around 3 million per child were obtained. No persistent microchimeric T cell clones were detected.

This receptor was identified in a boy aged 2-15 years in good health. J is TRBJ2-1 and V is TRBV4-1, with 7 bases that match TRBD2. Sequences were obtained from blood. DNA for the CDR3: TGCGCCAGCAGGGGGGGGGTTAGGGGAACCTACAATGAGCAGTTCTTC. It specifies CASRGGVRGTYNEQFF.